The 18 T cell receptor beta chains below all came from one sample that was sequenced in a study of blood T cell repertoires in COVID-19. Produced via immunoSEQ multiplex PCR; TCRdb's table is partial and in-frame only. In the table there are about 310,000 clones, around 90% of which are singletons. Sample: peripheral blood. Receptors were obtained from a woman aged 25 to 45 with COVID-19, enrolled during active disease.

This clone has only one observation. This sequence joins TRBV6-1 and TRBJ1-5; tentatively, D is TRBD1 (5 bases). Germline CDR1 reads MNHNS; CDR2 reads SASEGT. With 3 bases removed from V and 1 base from J, the gap between germline ends came to 10 bases. The CDR3 has 15 residues. The CDR3 nucleotides read TGTGCCAGCAGTGACGGGGGACTGAGCAATCAGCCCCAGCATTTT. Translating gives CASSDGGLSNQPQHF.

The chain joins TRBV24-1 to TRBJ2-3, with TRBD2 matching 7 bases. Trimming cost V 5 bases and J 0 bases; bases outside gene matches: 1. CDR3 length equals 14 residues. Germline CDR1 KGHDR, CDR2 SFDVKD. CDR3 in amino acids: CATSGGGSTDTQYF. The CDR3 DNA reads as TGTGCCACCAGTGGGGGGGGGAGCACAGATACGCAGTATTTT.

V and J are TRBV6-5 and TRBJ2-7; perhaps TRBD2 as D (5 bases). The CDR3 is 14 amino acids. V was shortened by 4 bases and J by 0 bases, with 10 bases between the two germline ends. Germline CDR1 reads MNHEY; CDR2 reads SVGAGI. DNA for the CDR3: TGTGCCAGCAGTTCGGGATCGGGCTCCTACGAGCAGTACTTC. Residues: CASSSGSGSYEQYF.

The chain recombines TRBV24-1 with TRBJ1-1; D might be TRBD1 (6 bases). Germline V gives CDR1 KGHDR, CDR2 SFDVKD. The CDR3 covers 14 residues. The V gene lost 5 bases and the J gene lost 6 bases, with 15 bases spanning the gap. In nucleotides, the CDR3 is TGTGCCACCAGTGGAACAGGGATAAGGGCTGAAGCTTTCTTT. Its protein is CATSGTGIRAEAFF.

The chain is built from TRBV7-9 and TRBJ2-5, with 7 bases lining up with TRBD1. The germline CDR1 and CDR2 sequences are SEHNR and FQNEAQ (reference sequence). The CDR3 spans 15 residues. V lost 4 bases and J lost 1; bases outside the gene matches: 6. For the CDR3, the DNA is TGTGCCAGCAGCTCCCGACAGGGCCTCCAAGAGACCCAGTACTTC. This encodes CASSSRQGLQETQYF.

Of note for this clone: Different DNA sequences within this sample yield the same CDR3. This chain uses TRBV6-5 with TRBJ2-7; 11 bases match TRBD2. This CDR3 region has 15 residues. The germline V gene has CDR1 MNHEY and CDR2 SVGAGI. The junction had 6 bases not matched to a gene; V was cut back by 6 bases and J by 2 bases. The CDR3 DNA sequence: TGTGCCAGCAGAACCGGGACTAGCGGTACCTACGAGCAGTACTTC. Translated, it gives CASRTGTSGTYEQYF.

The table lists this clone with a count of one. J is TRBJ2-1 and V is TRBV5-4; D perhaps matches TRBD2 (5 bases). This CDR3 is 13 amino acids long. Trimming pared 4 bases from V and 10 bases from J, leaving 15 bases between. CDR1 and CDR2 from the germline V gene are SGHNT and YYREEE (reference sequence). This CDR3 reads CASSMGERREQFF. CDR3 nucleotides: TGTGCCAGCAGCATGGGAGAACGTAGAGAGCAGTTCTTC.

The genes are TRBV30 and TRBJ2-5; maybe TRBD1 (5 bases). This CDR3 spans 13 amino acids. Germline CDR1 and CDR2: GTSNPN and SVGIG (reference sequence). Trimming pared 4 bases from V and 2 bases from J, leaving 11 bases between. The CDR3 spells CAWNRGRQETQYF. As DNA, the CDR3 is TGTGCCTGGAATAGGGGCAGGCAAGAGACCCAGTACTTC.

This clone was detected only a few times. The chain combines TRBV4-1 with TRBJ1-2, with 7 positions matching TRBD1. After removal of 4 bases from V and 4 bases from J, the junction contained 3 bases not matched to a gene. The CDR3 covers 13 residues. Germline CDR1 and CDR2: MGHRA and YSYEKL. In DNA, the CDR3 is TGCGCCAGCAGCCTGGGACAGAGCTATGGCTACACCTTC. The encoded protein is CASSLGQSYGYTF.

CDR3 coding DNA: TGCGCCAGCAGCTCGACAGGGGCGGCATCTAATGAAAAACTGTTTTTT. This gives the protein CASSSTGAASNEKLFF. This chain links TRBV5-1 with TRBJ1-4; 8 bases are shared with TRBD1. Trimming at V came to 3 bases and at J to 3 bases, leaving 7 bases not matched to a gene. The germline V gene encodes CDR1 SGHRS and CDR2 YFSETQ. The CDR3 totals 16 residues.

The CDR3 coding sequence is TGTGCCAGCAGCGTGGACAGAACCGGGGAGCTGTTTTTT. Translation: CASSVDRTGELFF. The V call is TRBV5-6, the J call TRBJ2-2; D is possibly TRBD1 (6 bases). Germline assignment: CDR1 SGHDT and CDR2 YYEEEE. The length of the CDR3 is 13 residues. V lost 4 bases and J 5 bases, leaving 9 bases between the germline ends.

The chain employs TRBV11-2 and TRBJ1-2; 8 bases match TRBD1. Trimming removed 2 bases from V and 2 bases from J; junction bases left unmatched: 4. The V gene's germline CDR1 is SGHAT and CDR2 FQNNGV. CDR3 length: 15 amino acids. CDR3 DNA sequence: TGTGCCAGCAGCTTACAGGGGGCGAACAACTATGGCTACACCTTC. Encoded protein: CASSLQGANNYGYTF. The variable domain in full, completed from reference TRBV11-2 and TRBJ1-2, reads EAGVAQSPRYKIIEKRQSVAFWCNPISGHATLYWYQQILGQGPKLLIQFQNNGVVDDSQLPKDRFSAERLKGVDSTLKIQPAKLEDSAVYLCASSLQGANNYGYTFGSGTRLTVV.

This chain connects TRBV12-3 or TRBV12-4 to TRBJ2-2; D is undetermined. Trimming took 0 bases from V and 4 from J, leaving 3 bases between them. The CDR3 has 13 amino acids. The CDR3 protein is CASSLAGTGELFF. The CDR3 DNA sequence: TGTGCCAGCAGTTTAGCCGGCACCGGGGAGCTGTTTTTT.

The chain is built from TRBV5-8 and TRBJ2-7, with 8 bases aligning to TRBD1. In germline, CDR1 is SGHTS, CDR2 YDEGEE. The ends lost 5 bases at V and 3 bases at J; junction bases unmatched: 10. This CDR3 is built from 15 residues. For the CDR3, the DNA is TGTGCCAGCAGACGAACAGGGGGGTACAGCTACGAGCAGTACTTC. It codes for CASRRTGGYSYEQYF.

The J gene is TRBJ2-1, the V gene TRBV28, with TRBD1 as a possible D gene (5 bases). Germline V CDR1 and CDR2: MDHEN, SYDVKM. CDR3 length: 12 amino acids. Trimming shortened V by 3 bases and J by 9 bases, and 9 bases separated the two germline ends. This chain's CDR3 is CASSFGALEQFF. The CDR3 region has the DNA TGTGCCAGCAGTTTTGGGGCCCTTGAGCAGTTCTTC.

The CDR3 loop is CASIQLAGKLSSYNEQFF. The CDR3 nucleotides read TGTGCCAGCATCCAGCTAGCGGGAAAACTGAGCTCCTACAATGAGCAGTTCTTC. This sequence joins TRBV7-8 and TRBJ2-1, with 9 bases matching TRBD2. CDR3 length equals 18 residues. V gave up 7 bases and J gave up 0 bases; unmatched junction bases: 13. Germline CDR1 is SGHVS and CDR2 is FQNEAQ.

The chain links TRBV27 to TRBJ2-6, with D possibly matching TRBD1 (7 bases). V lost 2 bases to trimming and J lost 3 bases, with 20 bases between them. The CDR3 spans 19 residues. The germline CDR1 and CDR2 sequences are MNHEY and SMNVEV (reference sequence). The CDR3 DNA sequence: TGTGCCAGCAGTTTAATCGCGTCAGGGGGGATTAGTGGGGCCAACGTCCTGACTTTC. Its translation is CASSLIASGGISGANVLTF.

This chain uses TRBV18 with TRBJ2-3, with a tentative D call TRBD1 (6 bases). Per the germline V gene, CDR1 is KGHSH and CDR2 is LQKENI. This CDR3 contains 17 residues. The V end was cut by 2 bases, the J end by 0 bases, with 15 bases between. DNA of the CDR3: TGTGCCAGCTCACCAGGGTCCCCGGGACAAAGCACAGATACGCAGTATTTT. Translating it yields CASSPGSPGQSTDTQYF. The variable domain in full, with the rest retrieved from reference TRBV18 and TRBJ2-3, is NAGVMQNPRHLVRRRGQEARLRCSPMKGHSHVYWYRQLPEEGLKFMVYLQKENIIDESGMPKERFSAEFPKEGPSILRIQQVVRGDSAAYFCASSPGSPGQSTDTQYFGPGTRLTVL.